This TCR beta chain comes out of a study of blood T cell repertoires in COVID-19. Study processing details: The assay estimated nucleated cells by amplifying reference gene primers. Produced via immunoSEQ multiplex PCR; TCRdb's table is partial and in-frame only. V and J calls and clone size are as listed in that table; D and trimming were resolved from the DNA. The profile shows fewer than 500,000 clones, over 75% of them singletons. Cohort allocation depended upon clinical history that participants reported. Germline CDR1 GTSNPN, CDR2 SVGIG (reference sequence). V was clipped by 3 bases and J by 4 bases; unmatched bases: 10. The CDR3 has 15 residues.

This chain uses TRBV30 with TRBJ1-2; 8 nucleotides line up with TRBD1. The receptor comes from a woman in her twenties or thirties with acute COVID-19. The specimen was PBMCs or T cells enriched from blood (not recorded which). CDR3 sequence reads: CAWSPPRTGLYGYTF. The CDR3 coding sequence is TGTGCCTGGAGCCCACCTAGGACAGGGCTCTATGGCTACACCTTC.